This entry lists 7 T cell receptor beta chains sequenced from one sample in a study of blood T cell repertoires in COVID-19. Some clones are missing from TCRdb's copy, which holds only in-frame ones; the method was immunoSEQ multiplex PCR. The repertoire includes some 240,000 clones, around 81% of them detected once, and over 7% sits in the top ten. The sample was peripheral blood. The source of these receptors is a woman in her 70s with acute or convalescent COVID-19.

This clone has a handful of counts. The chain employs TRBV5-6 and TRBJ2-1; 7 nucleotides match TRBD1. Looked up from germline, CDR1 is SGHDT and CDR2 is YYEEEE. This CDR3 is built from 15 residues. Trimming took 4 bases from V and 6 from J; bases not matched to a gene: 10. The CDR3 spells CASSVRTGRFNEQFF. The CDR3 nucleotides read TGTGCCAGCAGCGTGAGGACAGGCCGTTTCAATGAGCAGTTCTTC.

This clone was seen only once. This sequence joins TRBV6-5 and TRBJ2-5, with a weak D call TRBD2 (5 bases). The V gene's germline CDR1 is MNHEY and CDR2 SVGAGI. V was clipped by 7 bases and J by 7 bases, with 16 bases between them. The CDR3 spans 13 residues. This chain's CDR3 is CASTSSPRGTQYF. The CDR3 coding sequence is TGTGCCAGCACGTCCTCCCCCCGGGGGACCCAGTACTTC.

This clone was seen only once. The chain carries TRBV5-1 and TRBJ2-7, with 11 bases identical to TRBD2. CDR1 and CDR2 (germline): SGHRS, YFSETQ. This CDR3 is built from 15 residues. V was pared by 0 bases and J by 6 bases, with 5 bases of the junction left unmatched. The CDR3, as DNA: TGCGCCAGCAGCTTGGGGCAGACTAGCGGGGCCGAGCAGTACTTC. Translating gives CASSLGQTSGAEQYF.

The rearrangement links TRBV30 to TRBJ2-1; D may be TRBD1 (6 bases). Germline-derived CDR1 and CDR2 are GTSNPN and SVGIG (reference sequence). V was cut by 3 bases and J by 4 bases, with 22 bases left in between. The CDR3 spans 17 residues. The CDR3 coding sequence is TGTGCCTGGAGGGCGGCAGGTGAGGGGACACAGTACAATGAGCAGTTCTTC. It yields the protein CAWRAAGEGTQYNEQFF.

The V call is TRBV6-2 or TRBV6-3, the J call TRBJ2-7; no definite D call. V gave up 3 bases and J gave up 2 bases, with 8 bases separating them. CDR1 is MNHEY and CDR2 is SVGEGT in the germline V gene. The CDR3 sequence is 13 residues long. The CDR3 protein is CASSYQAPYEQYF. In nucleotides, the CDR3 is TGTGCCAGCAGTTATCAGGCCCCCTACGAGCAGTACTTC.

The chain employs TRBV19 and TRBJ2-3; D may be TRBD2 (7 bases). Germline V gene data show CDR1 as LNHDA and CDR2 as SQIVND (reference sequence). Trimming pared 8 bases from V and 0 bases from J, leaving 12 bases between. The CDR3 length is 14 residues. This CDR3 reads CASRRGASTDTQYF. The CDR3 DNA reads TGTGCCAGTCGCCGGGGGGCTAGCACAGATACGCAGTATTTT.

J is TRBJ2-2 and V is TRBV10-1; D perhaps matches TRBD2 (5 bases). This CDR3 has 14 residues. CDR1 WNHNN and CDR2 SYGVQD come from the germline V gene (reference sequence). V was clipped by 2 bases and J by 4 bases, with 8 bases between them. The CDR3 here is CASSEDYATGELFF. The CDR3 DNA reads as TGCGCCAGCAGTGAGGACTACGCCACCGGGGAGCTGTTTTTT.